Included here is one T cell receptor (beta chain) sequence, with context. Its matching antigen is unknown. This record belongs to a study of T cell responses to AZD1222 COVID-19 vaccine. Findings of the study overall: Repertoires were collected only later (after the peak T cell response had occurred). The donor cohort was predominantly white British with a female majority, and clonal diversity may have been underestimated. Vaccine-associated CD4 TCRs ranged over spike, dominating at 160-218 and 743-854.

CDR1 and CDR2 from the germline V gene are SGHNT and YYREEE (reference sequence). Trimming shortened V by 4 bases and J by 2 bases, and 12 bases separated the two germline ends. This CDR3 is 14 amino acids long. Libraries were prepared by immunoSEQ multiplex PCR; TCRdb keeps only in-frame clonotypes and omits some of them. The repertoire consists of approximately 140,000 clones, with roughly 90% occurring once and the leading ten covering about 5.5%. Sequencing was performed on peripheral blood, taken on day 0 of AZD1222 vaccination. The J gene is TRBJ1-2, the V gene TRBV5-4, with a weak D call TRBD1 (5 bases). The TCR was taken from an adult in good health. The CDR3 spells CASSPVGENYGYTF. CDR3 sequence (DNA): TGTGCCAGCAGCCCCGTAGGGGAAAACTATGGCTACACCTTC.